The 3 T cell receptor beta chains given below trace back to one sample, sequenced in a study of T cells in Graves' hyperthyroidism and ophthalmopathy. What was amplified from RNA transcripts were TCR beta CDR3 regions. HTBI primers were the set used in a first-round RT-PCR of the TCR CDR3. Via MiXCR, TCRdb re-called the multiplex PCR reads, giving one row per CDR3 protein. The table shows some 720,000 distinct CDR3 sequences, with about 16% occurring only once. The specimen was blood. The receptors here all came from a man younger than 35 with Graves' hyperthyroidism.

This clonotype was seen a handful of times. The CDR3 end shows no conserved phenylalanine or tryptophan, and so a read error is likely. This sequence joins TRBV6-2 or TRBV6-3 and TRBJ2-7; no clear D gene. CDR3 length: 13 amino acids. The ends were cut back, 7 bases at V and 2 bases at J, with 12 bases in the middle. Germline CDR1 reads MNHEY; CDR2 reads SVGEGT. CDR3 sequence: CASTGLEAYEQYL. The CDR3 bases are TGTGCCAGCACCGGGCTGGAAGCCTACGAGCAGTACCTC.

This clonotype appeared many times. The rearrangement uses TRBV28 and TRBJ1-3; TRBD1 matches 8 bases. With 1 base clipped from V and 0 bases from J, the junction kept 8 bases outside the gene matches. The V gene's germline CDR1 is MDHEN and CDR2 SYDVKM. The CDR3 runs 18 residues. CDR3 coding DNA: TGTGCCAGCAGTTTATTCCTACGGGACAGGAACTCTGGAAACACCATATATTTT. It specifies CASSLFLRDRNSGNTIYF.

This clonotype was seen repeatedly, ten times or more. The rearrangement joins TRBV30 to TRBJ2-3; D not resolved. Germline lookup yields CDR1 GTSNPN and CDR2 SVGIG (reference sequence). The CDR3 consists of 14 residues. V lost 1 base and J lost 3, with 11 bases in between. This CDR3 is CAWSAGPWTDTQYF. CDR3 bases: TGTGCCTGGAGTGCCGGCCCCTGGACAGATACGCAGTATTTT.